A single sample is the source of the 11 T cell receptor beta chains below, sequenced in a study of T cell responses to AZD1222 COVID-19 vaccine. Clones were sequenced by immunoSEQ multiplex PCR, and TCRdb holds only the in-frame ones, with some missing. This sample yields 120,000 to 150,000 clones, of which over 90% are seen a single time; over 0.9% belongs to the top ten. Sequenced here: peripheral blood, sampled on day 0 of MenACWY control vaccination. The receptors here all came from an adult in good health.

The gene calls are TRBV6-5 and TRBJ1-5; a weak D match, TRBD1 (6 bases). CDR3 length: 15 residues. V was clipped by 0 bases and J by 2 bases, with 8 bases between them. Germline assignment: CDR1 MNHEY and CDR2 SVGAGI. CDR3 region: CASSYSPGGNQPQHF. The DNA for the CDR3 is TGTGCCAGCAGTTACTCGCCAGGGGGCAATCAGCCCCAGCATTTT.

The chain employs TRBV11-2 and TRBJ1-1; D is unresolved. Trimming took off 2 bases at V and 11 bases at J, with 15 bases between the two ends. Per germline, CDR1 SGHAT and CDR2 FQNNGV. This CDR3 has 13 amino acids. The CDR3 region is CASSLPGHPGAFF. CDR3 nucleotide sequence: TGTGCCAGCAGCTTACCGGGTCACCCGGGGGCTTTCTTT.

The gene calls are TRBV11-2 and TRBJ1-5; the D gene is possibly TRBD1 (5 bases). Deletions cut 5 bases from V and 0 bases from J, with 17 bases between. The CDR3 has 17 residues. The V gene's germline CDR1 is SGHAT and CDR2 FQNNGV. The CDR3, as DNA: TGTGCCAGCAGCGCCTCGGGACGGATTAATAGCAATCAGCCCCAGCATTTT. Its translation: CASSASGRINSNQPQHF.

This CDR3 is CASSLMGQNTNEQFF. In nucleotides, the CDR3 is TGCGCCAGCAGCTTGATGGGACAGAATACCAATGAGCAGTTCTTC. V is TRBV5-1 and J is TRBJ2-1; 7 nucleotides line up with TRBD1. The V gene's germline CDR1 is SGHRS and CDR2 YFSETQ. J lost 6 bases, V lost 1 base, and 7 bases had no gene match. The CDR3 is 15 residues long.

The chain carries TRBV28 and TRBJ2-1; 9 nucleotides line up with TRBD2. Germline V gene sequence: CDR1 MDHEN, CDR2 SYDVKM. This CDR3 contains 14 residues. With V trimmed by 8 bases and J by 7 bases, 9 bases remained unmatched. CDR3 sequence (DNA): TGTGCCAGCCGAACATTAGCGGGAGTAAATGAGCAGTTCTTC. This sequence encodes CASRTLAGVNEQFF.

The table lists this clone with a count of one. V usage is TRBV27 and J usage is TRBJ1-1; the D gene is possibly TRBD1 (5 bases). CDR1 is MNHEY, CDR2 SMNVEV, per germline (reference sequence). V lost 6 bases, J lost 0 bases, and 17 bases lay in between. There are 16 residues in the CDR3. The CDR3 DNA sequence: TGTGCCAGCAGCTCCCTCGGGGGACTATTGAACACTGAAGCTTTCTTT. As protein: CASSSLGGLLNTEAFF.

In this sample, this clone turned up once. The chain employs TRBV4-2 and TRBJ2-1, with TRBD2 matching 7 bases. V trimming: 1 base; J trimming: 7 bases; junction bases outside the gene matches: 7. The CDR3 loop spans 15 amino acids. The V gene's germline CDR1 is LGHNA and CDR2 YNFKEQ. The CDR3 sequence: CASSQVGGPFNEQFF. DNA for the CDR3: TGTGCCAGCAGCCAAGTGGGAGGGCCTTTTAATGAGCAGTTCTTC.

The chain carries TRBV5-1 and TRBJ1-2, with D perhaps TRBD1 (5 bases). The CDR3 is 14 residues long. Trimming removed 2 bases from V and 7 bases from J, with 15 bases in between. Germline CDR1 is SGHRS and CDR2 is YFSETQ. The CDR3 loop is CASSFTGENPGYTF. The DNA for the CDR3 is TGCGCCAGCAGCTTCACGGGGGAAAACCCTGGCTACACCTTC.

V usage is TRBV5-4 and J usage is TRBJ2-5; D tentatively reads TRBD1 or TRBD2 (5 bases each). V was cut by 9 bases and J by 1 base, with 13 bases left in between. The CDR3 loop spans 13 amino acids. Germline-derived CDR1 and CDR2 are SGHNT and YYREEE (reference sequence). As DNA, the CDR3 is TGTGCCATACGCCCGGGACGCCAAGAGACCCAGTACTTC. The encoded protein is CAIRPGRQETQYF.

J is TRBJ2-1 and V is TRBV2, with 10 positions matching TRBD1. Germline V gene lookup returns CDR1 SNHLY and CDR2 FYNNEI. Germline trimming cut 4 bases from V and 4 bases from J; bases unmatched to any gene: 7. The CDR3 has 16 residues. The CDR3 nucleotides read TGTGCCAGCAGTGGTCTAGACAGGGGGCAGTACAATGAGCAGTTCTTC. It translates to CASSGLDRGQYNEQFF.

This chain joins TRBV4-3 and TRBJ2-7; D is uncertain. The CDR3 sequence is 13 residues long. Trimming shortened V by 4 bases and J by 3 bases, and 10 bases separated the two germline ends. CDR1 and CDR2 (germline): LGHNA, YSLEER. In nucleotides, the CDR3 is TGCGCCAGCAGCCTAGCTCTCCTCTACGAGCAGTACTTC. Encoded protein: CASSLALLYEQYF.